Shown below are 10 T cell receptor beta chains from a single sample sequenced in a study of shared clonotypes between healthy human individuals. The protocol was immunoSEQ multiplex PCR, while the TCRdb copy is restricted to in-frame clones and leaves out a portion. The data show approximately 2,000,000 clones, just over 90% seen once. Naive CD8 populations comprised CD45RO-negative cells positively selected for CCR7, excluding terminally differentiated effector memory CD45RA+ cells. Input material: naive CD8+ T cells from PBMCs. All receptors derive from a man between 18 and 35 years old in good health. Some clones in this sample may be carry-over from other donors' samples.

As to this clone: Additional DNA sequences in this sample encode the identical CDR3. The V call is TRBV9, the J call TRBJ2-1, with unresolved D. Between the trimmed V and J ends, which lost 3 bases and 0 bases, there was a span of 7 bases. CDR1 is SGDLS and CDR2 is YYNGEE in the germline V gene. The length of the CDR3 is 14 residues. The CDR3 DNA sequence: TGTGCCAGCAGCGCTGATAGCTCCTACAATGAGCAGTTCTTC. This sequence encodes CASSADSSYNEQFF.

The rearrangement uses TRBV28 and TRBJ2-3; 12 bases are shared with TRBD2. V trimming: 6 bases; J trimming: 7 bases; junction bases outside the gene matches: 14. The germline V gene encodes CDR1 MDHEN and CDR2 SYDVKM. The CDR3 consists of 17 residues. The CDR3 here is CASRSRTSGMRGHTQYF. CDR3 bases: TGTGCCAGCAGATCCCGGACTAGCGGGATGCGGGGACATACGCAGTATTTT.

The chain links TRBV4-3 to TRBJ1-1; D unclear. Looked up from germline, CDR1 is LGHNA and CDR2 is YSLEER. This CDR3 is built from 11 residues. V shed 0 bases and J shed 13 bases, with 9 bases lying between them. The CDR3 is CASSQDLKVFF. In DNA form, the CDR3 reads TGCGCCAGCAGCCAAGACCTAAAGGTTTTCTTT.

The chain has TRBV19 and TRBJ1-2, with no clear D. The V end was cut by 5 bases, the J end by 6 bases, with 10 bases between. The CDR3 totals 12 residues. Germline V lookup: CDR1 LNHDA, CDR2 SQIVND (reference sequence). The CDR3 region has the DNA TGTGCCAGTAGTTTCCGTACCGATGGCTACACCTTC. It encodes CASSFRTDGYTF.

V is TRBV11-1 and J is TRBJ2-4; D possibly corresponds to TRBD1 (5 bases). The V gene's germline CDR1 is SGHAT and CDR2 FQDESV (reference sequence). Trimming left V 5 bases short and J 6 bases short, with 17 bases between. The CDR3 has 15 amino acids. This chain's CDR3 is CASSMGAGPGNIQYF. The CDR3 DNA reads TGTGCCAGCAGCATGGGTGCAGGGCCTGGAAACATTCAGTACTTC.

The gene calls are TRBV21-1 and TRBJ2-7. TRBV21-1 is a listed pseudogene. This CDR3 is 15 amino acids long. CDR3 DNA sequence: TGTGCCAGCAGCTATGGGGGGCTAGCCAGGTACGGGCAGTACTTC. It codes for CASSYGGLARYGQYF.

The chain couples TRBV5-1 to TRBJ1-2; 7 bases line up with TRBD1. The trim removed 3 bases at V and 5 bases at J, leaving 7 bases unmatched. CDR3 length: 14 residues. Germline-derived CDR1 and CDR2 are SGHRS and YFSETQ. The CDR3 spells CASSSEGTEYGYTF. As DNA, the CDR3 is TGCGCCAGCAGCTCCGAGGGGACAGAGTATGGCTACACCTTC.

The V call is TRBV5-4, the J call TRBJ2-7, with TRBD2 matching over 10 bases. This CDR3 is 15 amino acids long. In germline, CDR1 is SGHNT, CDR2 YYREEE (reference sequence). Trimming took 4 bases from V and 4 from J; bases not matched to a gene: 8. The CDR3 nucleotides are TGTGCCAGCAGCGCCCGACTAGCGGGTCGGTACGAGCAGTACTTC. Translating gives CASSARLAGRYEQYF.

On this clone: At the DNA level, this CDR3 is encoded by other sequences in the same sample as well. The rearrangement joins TRBV10-3 to TRBJ2-7; 14 bases align to TRBD2. The CDR3 is 14 residues long. Germline V gives CDR1 ENHRY, CDR2 SYGVKD. J lost 3 bases, V lost 6 bases, and 1 base had no gene match. CDR3 in DNA: TGTGCCATCAGCGGGACTAGCGGGAGCTACGAGCAGTACTTC. Its translation is CAISGTSGSYEQYF.

The chain carries TRBV5-8 and TRBJ1-5; D call uncertain. V lost 4 bases and J lost 4, with 3 bases in between. The CDR3 runs to 11 residues. The germline V gene has CDR1 SGHTS and CDR2 YDEGEE. As DNA, the CDR3 is TGTGCCAGCAGCGGTAATCAGCCCCAGCATTTT. It is translated as CASSGNQPQHF.